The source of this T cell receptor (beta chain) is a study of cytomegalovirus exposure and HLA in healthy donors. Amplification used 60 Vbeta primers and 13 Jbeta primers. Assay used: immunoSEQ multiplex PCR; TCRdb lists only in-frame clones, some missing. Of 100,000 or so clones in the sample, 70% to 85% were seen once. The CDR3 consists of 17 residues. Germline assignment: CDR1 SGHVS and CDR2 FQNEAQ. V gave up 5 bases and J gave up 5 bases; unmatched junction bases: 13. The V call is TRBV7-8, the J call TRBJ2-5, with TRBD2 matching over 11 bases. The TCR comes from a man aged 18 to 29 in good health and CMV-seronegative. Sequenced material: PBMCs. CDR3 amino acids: CASSGKQLAGVGETQYF. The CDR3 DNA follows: TGTGCCAGCAGCGGCAAACAACTAGCGGGAGTGGGGGAGACCCAGTACTTC.